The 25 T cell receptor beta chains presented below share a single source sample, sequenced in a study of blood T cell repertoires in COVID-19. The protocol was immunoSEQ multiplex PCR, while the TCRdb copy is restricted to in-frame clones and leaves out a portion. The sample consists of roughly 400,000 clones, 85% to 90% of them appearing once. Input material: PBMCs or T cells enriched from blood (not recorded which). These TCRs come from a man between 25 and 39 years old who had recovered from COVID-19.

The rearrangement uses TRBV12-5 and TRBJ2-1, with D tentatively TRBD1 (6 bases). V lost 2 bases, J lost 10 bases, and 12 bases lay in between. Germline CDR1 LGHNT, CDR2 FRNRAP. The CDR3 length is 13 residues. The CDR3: CASGLKTGSEQFF. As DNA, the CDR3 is TGTGCTAGTGGTTTGAAAACAGGGTCCGAGCAGTTCTTC.

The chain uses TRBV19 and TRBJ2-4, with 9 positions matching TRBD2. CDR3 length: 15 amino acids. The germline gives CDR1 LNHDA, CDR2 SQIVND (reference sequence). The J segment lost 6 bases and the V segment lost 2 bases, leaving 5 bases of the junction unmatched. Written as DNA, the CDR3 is TGTGCCAGTAGTATAAGGCGGGGGGGAGTAAACATTCAGTACTTC. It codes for CASSIRRGGVNIQYF.

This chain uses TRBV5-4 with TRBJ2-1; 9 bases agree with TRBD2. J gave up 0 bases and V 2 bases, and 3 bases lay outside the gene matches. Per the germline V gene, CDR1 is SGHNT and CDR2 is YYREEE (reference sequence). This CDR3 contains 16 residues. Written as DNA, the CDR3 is TGTGCCAGCAGCTTAAGCGGGAGGAGCTCCTACAATGAGCAGTTCTTC. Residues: CASSLSGRSSYNEQFF.

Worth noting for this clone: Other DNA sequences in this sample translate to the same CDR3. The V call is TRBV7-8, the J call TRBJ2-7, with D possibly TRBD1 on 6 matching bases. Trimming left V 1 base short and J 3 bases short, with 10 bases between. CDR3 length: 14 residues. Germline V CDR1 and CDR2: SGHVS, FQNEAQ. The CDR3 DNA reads TGTGCCAGCAGCTTAGGTGGACAGAACTACGAGCAGTACTTC. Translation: CASSLGGQNYEQYF.

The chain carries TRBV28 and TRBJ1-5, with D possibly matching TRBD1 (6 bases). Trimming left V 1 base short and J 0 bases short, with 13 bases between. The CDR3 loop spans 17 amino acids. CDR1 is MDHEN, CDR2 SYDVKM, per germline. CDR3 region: CASSLYGQTYSNQPQHF. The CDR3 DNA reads TGTGCCAGCAGTTTATACGGACAGACTTATAGCAATCAGCCCCAGCATTTT. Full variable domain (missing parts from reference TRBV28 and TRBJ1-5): DVKVTQSSRYLVKRTGEKVFLECVQDMDHENMFWYRQDPGLGLRLIYFSYDVKMKEKGDIPEGYSVSREKKERFSLILESASTNQTSMYLCASSLYGQTYSNQPQHFGDGTRLSIL.

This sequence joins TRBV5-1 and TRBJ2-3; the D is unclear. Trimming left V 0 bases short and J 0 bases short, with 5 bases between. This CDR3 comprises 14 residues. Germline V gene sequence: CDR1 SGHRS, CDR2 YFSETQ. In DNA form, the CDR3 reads TGCGCCAGCAGCTTGGATCCGAGCACAGATACGCAGTATTTT. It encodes CASSLDPSTDTQYF.

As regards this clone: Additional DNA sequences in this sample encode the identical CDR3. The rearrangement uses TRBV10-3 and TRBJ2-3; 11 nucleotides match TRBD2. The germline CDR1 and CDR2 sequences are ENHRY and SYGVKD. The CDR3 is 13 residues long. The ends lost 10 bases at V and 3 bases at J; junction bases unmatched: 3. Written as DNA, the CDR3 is TGTGCCACCTTAGCGGGAGGGACAGATACGCAGTATTTT. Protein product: CATLAGGTDTQYF.

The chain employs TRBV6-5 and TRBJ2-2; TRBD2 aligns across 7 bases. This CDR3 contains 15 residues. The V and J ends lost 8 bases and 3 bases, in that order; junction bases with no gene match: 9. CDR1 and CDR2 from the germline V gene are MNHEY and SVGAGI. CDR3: CASVQRREHTGELFF. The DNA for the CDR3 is TGTGCCAGCGTCCAGAGGCGGGAGCACACCGGGGAGCTGTTTTTT.

The CDR3, as DNA: TGTGCCAGCAGCTTTTGGGAGAACAGGGCCGGCGGCTACACCTTC. This encodes CASSFWENRAGGYTF. This chain connects TRBV7-9 to TRBJ1-2, with D maybe TRBD1 (6 bases). The CDR3 is made up of 15 amino acids. Trimming shortened V by 3 bases and J by 8 bases, and 19 bases separated the two germline ends. From germline, CDR1 is SEHNR and CDR2 FQNEAQ (reference sequence).

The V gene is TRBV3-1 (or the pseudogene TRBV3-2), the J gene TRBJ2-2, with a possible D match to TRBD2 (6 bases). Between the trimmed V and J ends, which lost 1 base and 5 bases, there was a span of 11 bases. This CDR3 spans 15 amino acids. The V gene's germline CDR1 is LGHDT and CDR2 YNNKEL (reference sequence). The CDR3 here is CASSQGAGRTGELFF. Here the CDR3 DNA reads TGTGCCAGCAGCCAAGGGGCGGGACGGACCGGGGAGCTGTTTTTT.

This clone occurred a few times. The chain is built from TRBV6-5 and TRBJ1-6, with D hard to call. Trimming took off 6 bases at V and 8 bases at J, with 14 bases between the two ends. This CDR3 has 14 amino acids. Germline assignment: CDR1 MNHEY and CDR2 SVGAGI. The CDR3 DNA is TGTGCCAGCAGCCCAACCGCCCGAGATTCACCCCTCCACTTT. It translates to CASSPTARDSPLHF.

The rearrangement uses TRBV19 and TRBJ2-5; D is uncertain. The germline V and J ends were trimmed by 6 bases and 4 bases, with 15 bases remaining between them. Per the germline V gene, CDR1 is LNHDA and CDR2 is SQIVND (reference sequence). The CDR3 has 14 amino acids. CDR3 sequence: CASSPSVSSETQYF. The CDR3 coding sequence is TGTGCCAGTAGCCCCTCGGTTTCCTCAGAGACCCAGTACTTC.

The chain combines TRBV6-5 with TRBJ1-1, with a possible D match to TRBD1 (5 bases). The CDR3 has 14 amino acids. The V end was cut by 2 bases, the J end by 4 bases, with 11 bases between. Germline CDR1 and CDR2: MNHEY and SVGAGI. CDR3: CASSYRGIFTEAFF. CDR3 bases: TGTGCCAGCAGTTACCGGGGGATTTTCACTGAAGCTTTCTTT.

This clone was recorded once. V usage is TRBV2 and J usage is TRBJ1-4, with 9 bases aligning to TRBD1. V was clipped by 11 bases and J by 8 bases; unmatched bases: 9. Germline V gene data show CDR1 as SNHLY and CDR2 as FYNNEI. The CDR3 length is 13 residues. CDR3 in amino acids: CASLRDRDEKLFF. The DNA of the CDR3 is TGTGCCTCCCTCCGGGACAGGGACGAAAAACTGTTTTTT.

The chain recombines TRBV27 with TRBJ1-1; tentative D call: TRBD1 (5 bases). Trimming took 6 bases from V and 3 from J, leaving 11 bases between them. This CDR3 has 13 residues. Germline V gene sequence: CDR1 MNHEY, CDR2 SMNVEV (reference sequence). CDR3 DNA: TGTGCCAGCAGGATAGGGGAAGACACTGAAGCTTTCTTT. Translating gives CASRIGEDTEAFF.

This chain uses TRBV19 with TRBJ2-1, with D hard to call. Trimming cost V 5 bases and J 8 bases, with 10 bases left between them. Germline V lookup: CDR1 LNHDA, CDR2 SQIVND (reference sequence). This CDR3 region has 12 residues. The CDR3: CASSLVAHEQFF. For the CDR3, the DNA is TGTGCCAGTAGTTTAGTAGCCCATGAGCAGTTCTTC.

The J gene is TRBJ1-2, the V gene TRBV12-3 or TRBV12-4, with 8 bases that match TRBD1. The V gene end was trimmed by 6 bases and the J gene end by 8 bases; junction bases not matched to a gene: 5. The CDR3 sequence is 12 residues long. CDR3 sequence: CASSPGTGGYTF. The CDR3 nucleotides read TGTGCCAGCAGCCCCGGGACAGGAGGCTACACCTTC.

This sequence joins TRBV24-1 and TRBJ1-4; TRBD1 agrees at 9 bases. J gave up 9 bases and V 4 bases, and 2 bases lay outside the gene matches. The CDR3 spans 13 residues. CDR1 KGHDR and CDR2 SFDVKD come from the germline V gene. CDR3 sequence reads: CATSEGTGKKLFF. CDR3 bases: TGTGCCACCAGTGAGGGGACAGGGAAAAAACTGTTTTTT.

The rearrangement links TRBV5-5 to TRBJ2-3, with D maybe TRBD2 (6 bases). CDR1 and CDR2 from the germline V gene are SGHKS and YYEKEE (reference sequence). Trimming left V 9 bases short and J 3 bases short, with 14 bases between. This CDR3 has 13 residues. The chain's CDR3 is CATGGISTDTQYF. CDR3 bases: TGTGCCACTGGGGGGATCAGTACAGATACGCAGTATTTT. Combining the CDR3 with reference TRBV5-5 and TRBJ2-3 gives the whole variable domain DAGVTQSPTHLIKTRGQQVTLRCSPISGHKSVSWYQQVLGQGPQFIFQYYEKEERGRGNFPDRFSARQFPNYSSELNVNALLLGDSALYLCATGGISTDTQYFGPGTRLTVL.

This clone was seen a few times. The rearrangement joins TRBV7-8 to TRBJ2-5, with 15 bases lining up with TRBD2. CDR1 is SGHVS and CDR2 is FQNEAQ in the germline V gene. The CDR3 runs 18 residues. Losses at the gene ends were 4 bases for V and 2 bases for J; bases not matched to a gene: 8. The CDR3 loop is CASSSGLAGGDWQETQYF. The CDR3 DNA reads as TGTGCCAGCAGCTCGGGACTAGCGGGAGGAGATTGGCAAGAGACCCAGTACTTC.

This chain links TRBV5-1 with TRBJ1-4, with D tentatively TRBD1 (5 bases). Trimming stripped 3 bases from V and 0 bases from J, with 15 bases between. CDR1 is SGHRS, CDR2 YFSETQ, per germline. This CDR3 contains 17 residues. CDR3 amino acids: CASSWGPLSPTNEKLFF. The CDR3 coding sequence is TGCGCCAGCAGCTGGGGCCCTCTCTCCCCAACTAATGAAAAACTGTTTTTT. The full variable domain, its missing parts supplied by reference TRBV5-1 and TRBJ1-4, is KAGVTQTPRYLIKTRGQQVTLSCSPISGHRSVSWYQQTPGQGLQFLFEYFSETQRNKGNFPGRFSGRQFSNSRSEMNVSTLELGDSALYLCASSWGPLSPTNEKLFFGSGTQLSVL.

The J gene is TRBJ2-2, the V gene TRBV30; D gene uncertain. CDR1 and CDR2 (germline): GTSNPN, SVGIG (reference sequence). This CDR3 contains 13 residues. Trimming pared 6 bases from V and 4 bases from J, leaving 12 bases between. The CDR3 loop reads CACSPTGTGELFF. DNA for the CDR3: TGTGCCTGCAGCCCGACGGGCACCGGGGAGCTGTTTTTT.

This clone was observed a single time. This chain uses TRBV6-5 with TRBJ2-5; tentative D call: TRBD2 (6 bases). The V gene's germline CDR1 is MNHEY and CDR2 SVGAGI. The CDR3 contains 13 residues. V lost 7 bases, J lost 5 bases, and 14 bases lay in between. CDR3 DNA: TGTGCCAGCACCTTCGGAGGGATGGAGACCCAGTACTTC. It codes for CASTFGGMETQYF.

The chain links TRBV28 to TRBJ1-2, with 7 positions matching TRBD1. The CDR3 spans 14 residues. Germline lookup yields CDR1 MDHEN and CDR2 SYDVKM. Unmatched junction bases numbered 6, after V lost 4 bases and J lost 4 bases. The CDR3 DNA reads TGTGCCAGCAGTTGGGTGACAGGGTTCTATGGCTACACCTTC. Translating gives CASSWVTGFYGYTF.

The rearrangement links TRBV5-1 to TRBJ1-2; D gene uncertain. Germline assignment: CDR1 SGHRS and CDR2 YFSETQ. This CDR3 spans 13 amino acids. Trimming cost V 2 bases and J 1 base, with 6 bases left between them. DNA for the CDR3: TGCGCCAGCAGCTTTACAGTTAACTATGGCTACACCTTC. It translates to CASSFTVNYGYTF.